The next 8 T cell receptor beta chains were all read from a single sample in a study of T cell responses to AZD1222 COVID-19 vaccine (dated by TCRdb to the early 2020s). To prepare the library, the immunoSEQ multiplex PCR assay was applied. The source is immuneACCESS, and TCRdb retained only in-frame sequences with V and J called. Part of the clones is not carried over; for the studies checked, unresolved V genes explain less than half of this, and the remainder is unexplained. The sample contains over 150,000 clones, about 91% of them found a single time. The top ten clonotypes cover about 9.9% of the sample. In the paper's terms, the time point label means: about 28 days (+/-7) after the second vaccine dose. The sequencing used peripheral blood, collected 28 days after the second AZD1222 dose. These receptor sequences come from an adult who received the AZD1222 COVID-19 vaccine.

V usage is TRBV29-1 and J usage is TRBJ2-2; 11 bases are shared with TRBD1. Trimming cost V 7 bases and J 5 bases; bases outside gene matches: 6. Germline V gene lookup returns CDR1 SQVTM and CDR2 ANQGSEA. The CDR3 runs 14 residues. Here the CDR3 DNA reads TGCAGCGCCAAGGGACAGGGGGGTACCGGGGAGCTGTTTTTT. Encoded protein: CSAKGQGGTGELFF.

The J gene is TRBJ2-2, the V gene TRBV5-1; 8 bases agree with TRBD1. Germline CDR1 SGHRS, CDR2 YFSETQ. There are 16 residues in the CDR3. V was clipped by 1 base and J by 6 bases; unmatched bases: 8. CDR3 residues: CASSLFGTGQAGELFF. The CDR3 nucleotides read TGCGCCAGCAGCTTGTTCGGGACGGGACAGGCCGGGGAGCTGTTTTTT.

This chain joins TRBV11-2 and TRBJ1-4, with D possibly matching TRBD1 (6 bases). CDR3 size: 15 residues. V was trimmed by 5 bases and J by 3 bases, leaving 13 bases between them. The germline V gene encodes CDR1 SGHAT and CDR2 FQNNGV. CDR3 coding DNA: TGTGCCAGCAGCGCAACAGGGAACCCTAATGAAAAACTGTTTTTT. This translates into CASSATGNPNEKLFF.

J is TRBJ2-3 and V is TRBV30; D unclear. Germline loops: CDR1 GTSNPN, CDR2 SVGIG (reference sequence). This CDR3 is 13 amino acids long. V was shortened by 3 bases and J by 0 bases, with 7 bases between the two germline ends. The CDR3: CAWRIVSTDTQYF. The CDR3 nucleotides read TGTGCCTGGAGGATAGTGAGCACAGATACGCAGTATTTT.

The CDR3 region is CASSGGFGYGYTF. In DNA form, the CDR3 reads TGTGCCAGCAGCGGAGGGTTTGGCTATGGCTACACCTTC. The chain has TRBV9 and TRBJ1-2; D is unresolved. The CDR3 is 13 amino acids. Trimming shortened V by 3 bases and J by 4 bases, and 10 bases separated the two germline ends. In germline, CDR1 is SGDLS, CDR2 YYNGEE.

V usage is TRBV7-9 and J usage is TRBJ1-6; no clear D gene. The CDR3 contains 15 residues. Deletions cut 5 bases from V and 4 bases from J, with 12 bases between. Germline CDR1 and CDR2: SEHNR and FQNEAQ (reference sequence). The CDR3 DNA is TGTGCCAGCAGCCGAGGTCCGCCTTATAATTCACCCCTCCACTTT. Protein sequence: CASSRGPPYNSPLHF.

The gene calls are TRBV4-1 and TRBJ1-1; TRBD1 aligns across 10 bases. Losses at the gene ends were 4 bases for V and 3 bases for J; bases not matched to a gene: 2. Germline V gene sequence: CDR1 MGHRA, CDR2 YSYEKL. The CDR3 totals 14 residues. This CDR3 reads CASSPGQGDTEAFF. The CDR3 DNA is TGCGCCAGCAGCCCCGGACAGGGGGACACTGAAGCTTTCTTT.

The chain links TRBV29-1 to TRBJ2-3, with a possible D match to TRBD1 (6 bases). The CDR3 runs to 13 residues. Trimming left V 5 bases short and J 6 bases short, with 15 bases between. Germline CDR1 is SQVTM and CDR2 is ANQGSEA. Written as DNA, the CDR3 is TGCAGCGTTACAGGGTCCCGGCGGGATACGCAGTATTTT. Protein sequence: CSVTGSRRDTQYF.